This T cell receptor beta chain came from a study of blood T cell repertoires in COVID-19. Per the original data handling: Quantification of nucleated cells was approximated via reference gene primer amplification. The method was immunoSEQ multiplex PCR; TCRdb's version includes in-frame clones alone and lacks a portion of them. D and trimming were read from the DNA, whereas the V and J calls and clone size are those reported in that table. The profile shows a few hundred thousand clones, 86% of them singletons. The CDR3 sequence is 16 residues long. Germline trimming cut 5 bases from V and 1 base from J; bases unmatched to any gene: 7. Germline V gives CDR1 MGHRA, CDR2 YSYEKL.

The sequence was collected from a woman in her twenties or thirties with active or convalescent COVID-19. Sequenced material: peripheral blood. V is TRBV4-1 and J is TRBJ2-2, with 7 bases lining up with TRBD1. The CDR3 here is CASSSLGQMNTGELFF. In DNA, the CDR3 is TGCGCCAGCAGCAGCTTGGGACAGATGAACACCGGGGAGCTGTTTTTT.